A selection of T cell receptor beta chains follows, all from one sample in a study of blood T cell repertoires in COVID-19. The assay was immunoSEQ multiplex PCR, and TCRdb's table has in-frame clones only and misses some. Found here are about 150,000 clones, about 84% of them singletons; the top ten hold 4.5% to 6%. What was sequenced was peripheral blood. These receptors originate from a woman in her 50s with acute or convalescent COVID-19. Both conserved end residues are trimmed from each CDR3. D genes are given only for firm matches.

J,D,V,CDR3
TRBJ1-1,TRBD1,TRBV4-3,ASSLTWRTGSTEAF
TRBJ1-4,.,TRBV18,ASSPSPGVSEKLF
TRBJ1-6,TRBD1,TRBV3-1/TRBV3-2,ASSQFGQEVISPLH
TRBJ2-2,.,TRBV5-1,ASSSQYTGELF
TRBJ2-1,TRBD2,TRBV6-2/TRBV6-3,ASSTEARGYYNEQF
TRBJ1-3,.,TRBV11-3,ASSLGGTGNTIY
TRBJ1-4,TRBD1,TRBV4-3,ASSQDFGSLTGSEKLF
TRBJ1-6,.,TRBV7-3,ASSLMDPGRSPLH
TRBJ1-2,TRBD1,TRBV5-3,ARSLRGLGYT
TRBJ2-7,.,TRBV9,ASSVAPKVGEDEQY
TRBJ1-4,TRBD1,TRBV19,ASSSTGVNEKLF
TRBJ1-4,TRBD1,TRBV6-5,ASSYSARQGGEKLF
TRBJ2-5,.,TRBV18,ASSPLQETQY
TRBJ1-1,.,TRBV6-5,ASYRDEAF
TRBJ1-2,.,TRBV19,ASRGANGYT
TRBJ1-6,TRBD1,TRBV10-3,AISESSVGTGRVLVH
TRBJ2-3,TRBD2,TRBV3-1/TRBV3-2,ASSQGGGIDTQY
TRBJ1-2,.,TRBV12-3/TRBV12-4,ASSTQGIGYT
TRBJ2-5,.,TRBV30,AWTALRYQETQY
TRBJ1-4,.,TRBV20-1,SASSVGATNEKLF
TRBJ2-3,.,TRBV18,ASSPNTATQY
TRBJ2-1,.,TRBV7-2,ASSSDGSSYNEQF
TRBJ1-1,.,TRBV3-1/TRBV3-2,ASSQGGPNTEAF
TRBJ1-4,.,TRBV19,ASSIGGIWGRASTNEKLF
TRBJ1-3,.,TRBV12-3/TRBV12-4,ASSNQGDTIY
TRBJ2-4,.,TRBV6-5,ASSYSRWDIQY
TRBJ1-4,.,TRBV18,ASSPNLNQGNEKLF
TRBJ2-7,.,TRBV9,ASSVAIGGSSYEQY
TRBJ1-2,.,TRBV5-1,ASSLSSLESWGYT
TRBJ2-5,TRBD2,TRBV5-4,ASSLEPGGALETQY
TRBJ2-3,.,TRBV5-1,ASSPGDTQY
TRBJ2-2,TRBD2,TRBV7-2,ASSLELAGAAGELF
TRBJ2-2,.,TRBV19,ASRYLTDTNTGELF
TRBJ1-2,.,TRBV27,ASSSLRGYGYT
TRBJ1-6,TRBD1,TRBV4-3,ASSQTGQYNSPLH
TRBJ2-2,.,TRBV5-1,ASKDDRVNTGELF
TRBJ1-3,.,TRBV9,ASSVGAGEGNTIY
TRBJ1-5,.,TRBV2,ASSGGRGNQPQH
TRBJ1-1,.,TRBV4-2,ASSQQEATEAF
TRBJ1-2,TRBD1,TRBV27,ASSPWDRGPGYT
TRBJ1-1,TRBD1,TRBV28,ASSFVPGGTNTEAF
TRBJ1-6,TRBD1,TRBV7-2,ASSPRTGLGGSPLH
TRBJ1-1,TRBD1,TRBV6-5,ASRRTGGDGTEAF
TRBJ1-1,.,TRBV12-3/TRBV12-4,ASSLQGNTEAF
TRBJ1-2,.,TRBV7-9,ANGGGPAGGYT
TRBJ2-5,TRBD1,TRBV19,ASSIGGTVETQY
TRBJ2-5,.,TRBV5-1,ASSLASTEETQY
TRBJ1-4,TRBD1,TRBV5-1,ASSLLGTDYEKLF
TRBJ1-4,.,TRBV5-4,ASSLATATNEKLF
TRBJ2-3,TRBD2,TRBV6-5,ATGWRGGLEDTQY
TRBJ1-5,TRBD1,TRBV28,ASSIPSGQDDQPQH
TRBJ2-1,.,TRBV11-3,ASSSGHNNEQF
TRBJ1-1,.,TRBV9,ASSPEGLYTEAF
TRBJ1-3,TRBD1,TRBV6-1,ASSESRDREAWYGNTIY
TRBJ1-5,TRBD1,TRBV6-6,ASSPTGVSINQPQH
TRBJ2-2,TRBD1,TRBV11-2,ASRTWTGVTGELF
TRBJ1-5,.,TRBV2,ASENSNQPQH
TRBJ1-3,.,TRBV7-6,ASSLDQGLSGNTIY
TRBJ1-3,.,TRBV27,ASSLAQAGNTIY